This TCR beta chain was captured in a study of CD8 T cells in Susac syndrome. Sequencing of TCR beta was performed on blood CD8+ and CD4+ T cells. Relapsing-remitting disease, either stable or active, was present in the treatment-naive patients who were the multiple sclerosis controls. Negative isolation yielded CD4+ and CD8+ T cells, and FACS enriched TEMRA cells. A quantity of about 0.5 to 1 ug RNA underwent reverse transcription using random hexamers. Across 54 Vbeta and 13 Jbeta, TCR beta CDR3 was amplified with immunoSEQ multiplex PCR. TCRdb independently ran MiXCR on the immunoSEQ multiplex PCR reads; one entry per CDR3 protein. The profile shows around 180,000 distinct CDR3 sequences, 90% to 95% of them singletons. Material: CD4+ T cells from PBMCs. The sequence came from a human donor with multiple sclerosis.

The CDR3 DNA reads as TGTGCCAGCAGTTACTCTTCAGGGGCCGGTGGCTACACCTTC. Protein product: CASSYSSGAGGYTF. The rearrangement joins TRBV6-2 or TRBV6-3 to TRBJ1-2; weak D call: TRBD1 (6 bases). V was shortened by 0 bases and J by 7 bases, with 12 bases between the two germline ends. Germline V gene sequence: CDR1 MNHEY, CDR2 SVGEGT. CDR3 size: 14 residues.